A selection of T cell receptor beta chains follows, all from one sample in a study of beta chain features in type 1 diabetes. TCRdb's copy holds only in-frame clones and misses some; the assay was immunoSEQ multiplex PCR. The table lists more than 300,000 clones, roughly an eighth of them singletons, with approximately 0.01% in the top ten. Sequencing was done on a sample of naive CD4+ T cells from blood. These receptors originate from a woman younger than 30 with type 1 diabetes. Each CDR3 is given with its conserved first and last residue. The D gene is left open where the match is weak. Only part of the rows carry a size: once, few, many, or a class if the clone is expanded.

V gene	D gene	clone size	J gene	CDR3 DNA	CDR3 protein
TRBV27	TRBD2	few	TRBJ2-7	TGTGCCAGCAGCCCAATTGGCGAGCGGGGCTCCTACGAGCAGTACTTC	CASSPIGERGSYEQYF
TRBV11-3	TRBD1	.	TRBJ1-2	TGTGCCAGCAGCCCCGGACAGGAGTATGGCTACACCTTC	CASSPGQEYGYTF
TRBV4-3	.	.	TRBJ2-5	TGCGCCAGCAGCCAAGGTTCCCCCGTTAAAGAGACCCAGTACTTC	CASSQGSPVKETQYF
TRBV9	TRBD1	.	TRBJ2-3	TGTGCCAGCAGCGCGGGACAGGGGACAGATACGCAGTATTTT	CASSAGQGTDTQYF
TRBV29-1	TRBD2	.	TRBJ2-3	TGCAGCTCTGAAGCCCCAGCGGGGACAGATACGCAGTATTTT	CSSEAPAGTDTQYF
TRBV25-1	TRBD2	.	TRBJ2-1	TGTGCCAGCAGTGGTGGAGCGGGAGTCGGAATAAATGAGCAGTTCTTC	CASSGGAGVGINEQFF
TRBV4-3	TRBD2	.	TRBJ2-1	TGCGCCAGCAGCCGGGGGACTAGCCGGAACAATGAGCAGTTCTTC	CASSRGTSRNNEQFF
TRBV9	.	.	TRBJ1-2	TGTGCCAGCAGTGGACTCAGAGGCGGCTACACCTTC	CASSGLRGGYTF
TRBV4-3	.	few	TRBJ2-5	TGCGCCAGCAGCCAAGATGTTAGCCAGACCCAGTACTTC	CASSQDVSQTQYF
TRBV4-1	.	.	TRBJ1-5	TGCGCCAGCAGCCCCACAGGTGGATATCAGCCCCAGCATTTT	CASSPTGGYQPQHF
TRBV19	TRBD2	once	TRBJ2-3	TGTGCCAGTAGTATGGTTGCGGGAGTCGGTACAGATACGCAGTATTTT	CASSMVAGVGTDTQYF
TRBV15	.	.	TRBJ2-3	TGTGCCACCAGCCCTATACAGGGCACAGATACGCAGTATTTT	CATSPIQGTDTQYF
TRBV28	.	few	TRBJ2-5	TGTGCCAGCAGTGCGTCCGGGGAGACCCAGTACTTC	CASSASGETQYF
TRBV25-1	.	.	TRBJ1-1	TGTGCCAGCAGTCCACATTCGGGGGGCGCGGCTGAAGCTTTCTTT	CASSPHSGGAAEAFF
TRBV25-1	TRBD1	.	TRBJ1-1	TGTGCCAGCAGTGACCCCGGACAGGGGGTCAACACTGAAGCTTTCTTT	CASSDPGQGVNTEAFF
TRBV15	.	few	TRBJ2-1	TGTGCCACCAGCAGAGATCCAGGGGGGAGGGAGCAGTTCTTC	CATSRDPGGREQFF
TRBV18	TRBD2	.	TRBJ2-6	TGTGCCAGCGCAGAGCGGGGCTTCGGGGCCAACGTCCTGACTTTC	CASAERGFGANVLTF
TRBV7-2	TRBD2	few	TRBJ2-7	TGTGCCAGCAGCGGGACTAGCGGGAGGGGAAGCTCCTACGAGCAGTACTTC	CASSGTSGRGSSYEQYF
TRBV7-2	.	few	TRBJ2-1	TGTGCCAGCAGCCCACAACGACCCCGGGTTGAGCAGTTCTTC	CASSPQRPRVEQFF
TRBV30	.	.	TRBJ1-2	TGTGCCTGGAGTGGGGCGGGTCGGGAGGAAGGCTACACCTTC	CAWSGAGREEGYTF
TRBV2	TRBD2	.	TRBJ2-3	TGTGCCAGCAGGGCTACTAGCGCCACAGATACGCAGTATTTT	CASRATSATDTQYF
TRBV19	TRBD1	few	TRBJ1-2	TGTGCCAGTACCCCGACAGGGACCTATGGCTACACCTTC	CASTPTGTYGYTF
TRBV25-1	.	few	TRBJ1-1	TGTGCCAGCAGTGACATCAATGAAGCTTTCTTT	CASSDINEAFF
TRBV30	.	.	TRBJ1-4	TGTGCCTGGAGTGTACAGCAGGGTCTAGGAGAAAAACTGTTTTTT	CAWSVQQGLGEKLFF
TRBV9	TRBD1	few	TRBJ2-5	TGTGCCAGCAGCGTGCGTGGGGACAGAGAGACCCAGTACTTC	CASSVRGDRETQYF
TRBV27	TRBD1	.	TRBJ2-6	TGTGCCAGCAGTCCGGGACAGCTACCCCCTGGGGCCAACGTCCTGACTTTC	CASSPGQLPPGANVLTF
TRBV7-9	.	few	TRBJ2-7	TGTGCCAGCAGCCGGCAGGACTACGAGCAGTACTTC	CASSRQDYEQYF
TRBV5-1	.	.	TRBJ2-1	TGCGCCAGCAGCTTGAATGCACTTGGGGGGATAGCGCCCAATGAGCAGTTCTTC	CASSLNALGGIAPNEQFF
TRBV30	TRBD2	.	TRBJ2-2	TGTGCCTGCACCTCAGCGGGAGCGAACACCGGGGAGCTGTTTTTT	CACTSAGANTGELFF
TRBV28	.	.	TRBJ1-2	TGTGCCAGCAGTTTTCTCCTCATGGGCTCTGGCTACACCTTC	CASSFLLMGSGYTF
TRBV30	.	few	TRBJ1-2	TGTGCCTGGAGCAAAACCCCACCCGGACTGCTTGGCTACACCTTC	CAWSKTPPGLLGYTF
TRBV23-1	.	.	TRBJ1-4	TGCGCCAGCAGACTAACAGGGAAGGATGAAAAACTGTTTTTT	CASRLTGKDEKLFF
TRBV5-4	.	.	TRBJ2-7	TGTGCCAGCAGCTTGGTGGCAGGTTCCTACGAGCAGTACTTC	CASSLVAGSYEQYF
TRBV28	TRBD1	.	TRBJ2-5	TGTGCCAGCACAGGGGGACACTTTATGACCCAGTACTTC	CASTGGHFMTQYF
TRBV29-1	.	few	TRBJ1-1	TGCAGCGTTGGGGATATCAGGGTCGGGAACACTGAAGCTTTCTTT	CSVGDIRVGNTEAFF
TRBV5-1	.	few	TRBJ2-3	TGCGCCAGCAGCTCCCCGACAGGAGGAAGGGATACGCAGTATTTT	CASSSPTGGRDTQYF
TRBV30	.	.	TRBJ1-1	TGTGCCTTCAACATGGTGCAGGGGACTGAAGCTTTCTTT	CAFNMVQGTEAFF
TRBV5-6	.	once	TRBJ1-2	TGTGCCAGCAGCCCCACAGGGCATGGCTACACCTTC	CASSPTGHGYTF
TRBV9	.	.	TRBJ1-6	TGTGCCAGCAGCGTAGAATGGCAGGGAGGTTCACCCCTCCACTTT	CASSVEWQGGSPLHF
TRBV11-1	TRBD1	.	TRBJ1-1	TGTGCCAGCAGCCCCGACAGGGGGCAATGGAAAGCTTTCTTT	CASSPDRGQWKAFF
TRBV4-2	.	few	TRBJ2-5	TGTGCCAGCAGCCAAGAATTTGGACTCCAAGAGACCCAGTACTTC	CASSQEFGLQETQYF
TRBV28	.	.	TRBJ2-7	TGTGCCAGCAGCTCCCCGGGGAGCTCCTACGAGCAGTACTTC	CASSSPGSSYEQYF
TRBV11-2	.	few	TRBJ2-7	TGTGCCAGCAGCTTAGCGGTTCGACAGGCCCTATACTTC	CASSLAVRQALYF
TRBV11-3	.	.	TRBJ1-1	TGTGCCAGCAACGGGATCCCCCGAGACCACGGAGCTTTCTTT	CASNGIPRDHGAFF
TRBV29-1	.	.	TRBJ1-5	TGCAGCCCCGCCGGGGGTGAGGATAGCAATCAGCCCCAGCATTTT	CSPAGGEDSNQPQHF